This T cell receptor (beta chain) was captured by sequencing in a study of regulatory T cells in long-lasting Graves disease. TCR beta libraries were built with iRepertoire HTBI primers and Arm-PCR of CDR3 regions. Each CDR3 protein gets one entry after TCRdb re-called the multiplex PCR reads with MiXCR. The top ten clones hold about 8.3% of a sample with 400,000 to 500,000 distinct CDR3 sequences, roughly 20% of them seen once. This clonotype was found many times. No antigen is known for it. V lost 5 bases and J 10 bases, leaving 15 bases between the germline ends. The CDR3 has 13 amino acids. Stated time point: persistent/refractory GD, antithyroid drugs over 5 years with positive TRAb. PBMCs were the source of the RNA used for TCR sequencing. Study-level points and caveats: Whereas new patients shared about 980 public clonotypes, persistent patients shared more, at about 3,000.

The sample here was peripheral blood mononuclear cells (PBMCs), taken when the disease was refractory, from a patient treated with antithyroid drugs. The origin of this receptor is a female donor with Graves disease. This chain joins TRBV12-3 or TRBV12-4 and TRBJ1-5; perhaps TRBD1 as D (6 bases). The CDR3 DNA sequence: TGTGCCAGCAGTACAGGGCCCGCCTCTCCCCAGCATTTT. Encoded protein: CASSTGPASPQHF.